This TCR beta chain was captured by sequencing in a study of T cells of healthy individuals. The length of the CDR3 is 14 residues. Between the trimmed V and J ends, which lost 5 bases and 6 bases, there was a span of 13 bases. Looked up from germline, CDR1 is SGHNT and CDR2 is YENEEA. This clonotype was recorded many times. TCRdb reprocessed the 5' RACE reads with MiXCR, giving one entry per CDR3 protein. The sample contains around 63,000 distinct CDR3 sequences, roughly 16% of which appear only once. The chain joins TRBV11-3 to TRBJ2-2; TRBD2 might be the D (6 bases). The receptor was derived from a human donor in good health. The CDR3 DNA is TGTGCCAGCAGCCCCCGAGGAGGGGCCGGGGAGCTGTTTTTT. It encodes CASSPRGGAGELFF.